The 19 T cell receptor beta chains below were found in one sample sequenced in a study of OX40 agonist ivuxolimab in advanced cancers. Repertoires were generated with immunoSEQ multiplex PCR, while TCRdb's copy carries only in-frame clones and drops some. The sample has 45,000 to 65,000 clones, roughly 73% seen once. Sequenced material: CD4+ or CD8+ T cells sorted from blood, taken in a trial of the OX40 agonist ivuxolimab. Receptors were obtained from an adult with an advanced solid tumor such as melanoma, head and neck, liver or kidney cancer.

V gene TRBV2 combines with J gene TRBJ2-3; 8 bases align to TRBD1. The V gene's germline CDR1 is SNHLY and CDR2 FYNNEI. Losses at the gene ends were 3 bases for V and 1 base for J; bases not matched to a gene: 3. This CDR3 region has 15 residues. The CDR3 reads CASSEEQGGTDTQYF. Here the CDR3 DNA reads TGTGCCAGCAGTGAGGAACAGGGGGGCACAGATACGCAGTATTTT.

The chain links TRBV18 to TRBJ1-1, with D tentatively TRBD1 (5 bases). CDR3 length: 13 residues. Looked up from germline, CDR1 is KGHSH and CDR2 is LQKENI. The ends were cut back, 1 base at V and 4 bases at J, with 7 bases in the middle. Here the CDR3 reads CASSPRRGTEAFF. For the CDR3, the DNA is TGTGCCAGCTCACCACGGAGGGGCACTGAAGCTTTCTTT.

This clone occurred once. CDR3 loop: CASVTGGITGELFF. CDR3 DNA: TGTGCCAGCGTTACAGGGGGCATCACCGGGGAGCTGTTTTTT. V and J are TRBV6-6 and TRBJ2-2, with 9 bases aligning to TRBD1. Looked up from germline, CDR1 is MNHNY and CDR2 is SVGAGI (reference sequence). The CDR3 sequence is 14 residues long. V shed 8 bases and J 4 bases; nucleotides not matched to a gene: 5.

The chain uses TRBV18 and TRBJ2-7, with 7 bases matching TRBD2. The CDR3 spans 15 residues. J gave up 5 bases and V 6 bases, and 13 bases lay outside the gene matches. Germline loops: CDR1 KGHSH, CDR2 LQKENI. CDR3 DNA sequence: TGTGCCAGCTCCCCCATGGGGGGGGTCTGGGACGAGCAGTACTTC. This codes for CASSPMGGVWDEQYF.

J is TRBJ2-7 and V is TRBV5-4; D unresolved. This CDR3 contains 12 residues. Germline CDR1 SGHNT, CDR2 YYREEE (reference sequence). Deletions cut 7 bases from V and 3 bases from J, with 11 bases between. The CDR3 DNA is TGTGCCAGCGGGGAAGGGCGCTACGAGCAGTACTTC. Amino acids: CASGEGRYEQYF.

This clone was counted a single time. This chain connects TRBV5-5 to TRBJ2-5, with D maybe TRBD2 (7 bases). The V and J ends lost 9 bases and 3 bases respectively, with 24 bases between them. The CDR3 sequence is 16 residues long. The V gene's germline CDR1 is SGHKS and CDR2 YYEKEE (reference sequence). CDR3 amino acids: CATKLGGRGGEETQYF. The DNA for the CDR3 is TGTGCCACCAAGCTTGGGGGTAGGGGGGGCGAAGAGACCCAGTACTTC.

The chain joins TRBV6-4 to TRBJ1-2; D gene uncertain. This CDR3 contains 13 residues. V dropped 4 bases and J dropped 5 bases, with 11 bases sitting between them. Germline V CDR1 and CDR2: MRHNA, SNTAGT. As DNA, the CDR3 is TGTGCCAGCAGTGGGGTGCCAGAATATGGCTACACCTTC. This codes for CASSGVPEYGYTF.

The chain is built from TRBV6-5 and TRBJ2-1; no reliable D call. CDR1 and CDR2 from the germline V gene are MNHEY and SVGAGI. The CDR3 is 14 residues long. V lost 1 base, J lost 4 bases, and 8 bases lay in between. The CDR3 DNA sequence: TGTGCCAGCAGTTACTACGGCGCGTACAATGAGCAGTTCTTC. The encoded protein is CASSYYGAYNEQFF.

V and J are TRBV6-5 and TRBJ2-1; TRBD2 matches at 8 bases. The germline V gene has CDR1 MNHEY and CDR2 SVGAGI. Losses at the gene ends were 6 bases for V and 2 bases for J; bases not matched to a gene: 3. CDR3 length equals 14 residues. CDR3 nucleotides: TGTGCCAGCAGGTCGGGGGGGCCCTACAATGAGCAGTTCTTC. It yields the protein CASRSGGPYNEQFF.

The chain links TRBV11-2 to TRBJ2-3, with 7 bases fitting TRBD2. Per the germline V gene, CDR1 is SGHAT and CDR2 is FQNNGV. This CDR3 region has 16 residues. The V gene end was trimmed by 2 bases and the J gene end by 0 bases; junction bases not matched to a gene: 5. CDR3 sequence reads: CASSLRGGGSTDTQYF. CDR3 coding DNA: TGTGCCAGCAGCTTAAGAGGCGGGGGTAGCACAGATACGCAGTATTTT.

The DNA of the CDR3 is TGTGCCAGCTCCCGGTCCGGGACAGGGTCCTACGAGCAGTACTTC. Protein sequence: CASSRSGTGSYEQYF. This rearrangement joins TRBV18 to TRBJ2-7; 9 bases align to TRBD1. The CDR3 is 15 residues long. Germline values: CDR1 KGHSH, CDR2 LQKENI. Losses at the gene ends were 6 bases for V and 1 base for J; bases not matched to a gene: 7.

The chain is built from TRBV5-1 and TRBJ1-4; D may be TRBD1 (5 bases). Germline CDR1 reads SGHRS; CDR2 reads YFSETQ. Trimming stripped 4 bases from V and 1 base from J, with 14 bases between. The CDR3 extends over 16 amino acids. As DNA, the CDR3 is TGCGCCAGCAGCCCCCAACCGGGGGGAACTAATGAAAAACTGTTTTTT. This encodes CASSPQPGGTNEKLFF. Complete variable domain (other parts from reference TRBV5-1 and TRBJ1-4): KAGVTQTPRYLIKTRGQQVTLSCSPISGHRSVSWYQQTPGQGLQFLFEYFSETQRNKGNFPGRFSGRQFSNSRSEMNVSTLELGDSALYLCASSPQPGGTNEKLFFGSGTQLSVL.

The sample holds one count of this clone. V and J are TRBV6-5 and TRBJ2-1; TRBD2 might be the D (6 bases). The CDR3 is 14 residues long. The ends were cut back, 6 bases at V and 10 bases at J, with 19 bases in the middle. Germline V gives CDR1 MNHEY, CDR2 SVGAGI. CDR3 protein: CASSKGLRFGEQFF. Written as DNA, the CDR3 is TGTGCCAGCAGCAAGGGACTCAGGTTCGGGGAGCAGTTCTTC.

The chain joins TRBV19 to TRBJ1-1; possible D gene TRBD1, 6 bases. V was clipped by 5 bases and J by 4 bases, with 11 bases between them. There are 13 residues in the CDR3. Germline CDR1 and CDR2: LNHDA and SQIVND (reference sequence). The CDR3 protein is CASSAIRGTEAFF. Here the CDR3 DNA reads TGTGCCAGTAGTGCCATCAGGGGCACTGAAGCTTTCTTT. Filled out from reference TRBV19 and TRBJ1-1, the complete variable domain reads DGGITQSPKYLFRKEGQNVTLSCEQNLNHDAMYWYRQDPGQGLRLIYYSQIVNDFQKGDIAEGYSVSREKKESFPLTVTSAQKNPTAFYLCASSAIRGTEAFFGQGTRLTVV.

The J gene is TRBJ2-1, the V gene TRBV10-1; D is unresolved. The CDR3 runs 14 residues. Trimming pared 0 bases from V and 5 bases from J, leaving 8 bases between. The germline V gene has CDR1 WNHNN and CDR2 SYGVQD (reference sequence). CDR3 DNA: TGCGCCAGCAGTGAGTCGCGTGGAAACAATGAGCAGTTCTTC. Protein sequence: CASSESRGNNEQFF.

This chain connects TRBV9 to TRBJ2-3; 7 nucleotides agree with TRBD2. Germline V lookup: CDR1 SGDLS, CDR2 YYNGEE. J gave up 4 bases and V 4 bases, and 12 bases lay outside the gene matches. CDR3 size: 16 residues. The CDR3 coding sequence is TGTGCCAGCAGCCGAGTTCCTAGCGGAGTGTCAGATACGCAGTATTTT. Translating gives CASSRVPSGVSDTQYF.

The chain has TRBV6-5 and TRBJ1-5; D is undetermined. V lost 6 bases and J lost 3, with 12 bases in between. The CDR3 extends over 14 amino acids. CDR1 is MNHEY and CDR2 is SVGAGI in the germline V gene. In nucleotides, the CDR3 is TGTGCCAGCAGCCCTTTTCGGTACAATCAGCCCCAGCATTTT. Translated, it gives CASSPFRYNQPQHF.

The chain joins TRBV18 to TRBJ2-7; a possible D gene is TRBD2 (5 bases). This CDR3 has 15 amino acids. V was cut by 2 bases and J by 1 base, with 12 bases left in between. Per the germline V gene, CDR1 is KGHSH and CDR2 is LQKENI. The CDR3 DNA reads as TGTGCCAGCTCACCAGGCAGCGGTATATCCTACGAGCAGTACTTC. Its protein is CASSPGSGISYEQYF.

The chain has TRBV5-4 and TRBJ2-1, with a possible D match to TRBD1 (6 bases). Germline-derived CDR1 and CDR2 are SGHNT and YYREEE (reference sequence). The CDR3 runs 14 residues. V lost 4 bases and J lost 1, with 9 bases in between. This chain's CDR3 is CASSQGQSYNEQFF. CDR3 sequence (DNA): TGTGCCAGCAGCCAGGGACAATCCTACAATGAGCAGTTCTTC.